These 29 T cell receptor beta chains were all obtained from the same sample, sequenced in a study of read filtering for tumor transcriptome and immune sequencing. From 300 to 450 ng of RNA, a library with molecular barcoded alpha/delta and beta/gamma adaptors was made. Using its own MiXCR run on the reads, TCRdb lists one record per CDR3 protein. The sample holds 60,000 to 80,000 distinct CDR3 sequences, about 15% seen once. Sequencing input: a population of CD138-negative cells sorted from bone marrow. The receptor set was obtained from a donor aged 40 or older with multiple myeloma.

This clonotype was counted at least ten times. CDR3 sequence: CSAHTGGRIDTQYF. The CDR3 DNA reads TGCAGTGCTCATACAGGGGGCCGAATAGATACGCAGTATTTT. This chain uses TRBV20-1 with TRBJ2-3; 9 bases agree with TRBD1. This CDR3 has 14 residues. V trimming: 5 bases; J trimming: 5 bases; junction bases outside the gene matches: 8. CDR1 and CDR2 (germline): DFQATT, SNEGSKA (reference sequence).

This clonotype was recorded a few times. The chain joins TRBV5-1 to TRBJ2-1; 7 positions match TRBD2. CDR1 is SGHRS, CDR2 YFSETQ, per germline. Trimming at V came to 1 base and at J to 2 bases, leaving 3 bases not matched to a gene. The CDR3 length is 15 residues. The CDR3 DNA is TGCGCCAGCAGCTTGCTAGCGGAGGCCTACAATGAGCAGTTCTTC. Its translation: CASSLLAEAYNEQFF.

In this sample, this clonotype turned up a few times. V usage is TRBV6-5 and J usage is TRBJ2-2; D is ambiguous. CDR3 length: 17 residues. CDR1 MNHEY and CDR2 SVGAGI come from the germline V gene. V was shortened by 0 bases and J by 3 bases, with 14 bases between the two germline ends. The CDR3 reads CASSYSINPPDTGELFF. DNA of the CDR3: TGTGCCAGCAGTTACTCGATAAATCCTCCGGACACCGGGGAGCTGTTTTTT.

About this clonotype itself: This may come from a read error, since a much larger clone is one base off. CDR3 in amino acids: CASSPAGEVSEQFF. CDR3 coding DNA: TGTGCCAGTAGTCCAGCGGGAGAAGTGAGTGAGCAGTTCTTC. The V call is TRBV19, the J call TRBJ2-1; 8 bases line up with TRBD2. After removal of 5 bases from V and 9 bases from J, the junction contained 9 bases not matched to a gene. CDR1 LNHDA and CDR2 SQIVND come from the germline V gene (reference sequence). This CDR3 has 14 amino acids.

This clonotype was seen at least ten times. J is TRBJ2-6 and V is TRBV5-1; 7 nucleotides line up with TRBD2. CDR3 size: 17 residues. In germline, CDR1 is SGHRS, CDR2 YFSETQ. The J segment lost 0 bases and the V segment lost 3 bases, leaving 6 bases of the junction unmatched. The CDR3 bases are TGCGCCAGCAGCTCGCTAGCGGATGCCTCTGGGGCCAACGTCCTGACTTTC. Translating gives CASSSLADASGANVLTF.

The DNA for the CDR3 is TGCAGTGCTAGAGGCCAGACAGCTAGCACAGATACGCAGTATTTT. Residues: CSARGQTASTDTQYF. The V call is TRBV20-1, the J call TRBJ2-3; possibly TRBD1 for D (5 bases). Germline V gives CDR1 DFQATT, CDR2 SNEGSKA (reference sequence). V was cut by 1 base and J by 0 bases, with 11 bases left in between. The CDR3 totals 15 residues.

This clonotype came up a few times. Possible read error: a much larger clone is one base away. The V and J genes are TRBV29-1 and TRBJ2-1, with TRBD2 identical over 9 bases. The V gene's germline CDR1 is SQVTM and CDR2 ANQGSEA. This CDR3 comprises 14 residues. CDR3 DNA sequence: TGCAGCGTTGAGACTAGCGGAATATCAAATGGGCAGTTCTTC. It encodes CSVETSGISNGQFF.

The table lists this clonotype with many counts. The rearrangement uses TRBV5-1 and TRBJ2-1; 7 nucleotides agree with TRBD1. V lost 0 bases to trimming and J lost 7 bases; unmatched junction nucleotides: 7. CDR1 and CDR2 (germline): SGHRS, YFSETQ. This CDR3 spans 15 amino acids. This CDR3 reads CASSLVGGARNEQFF. The DNA for the CDR3 is TGCGCCAGCAGCTTGGTAGGGGGCGCGAGGAATGAGCAGTTCTTC.

Note on this clonotype: A much larger clone lies a single base off, so this may be a read error. The gene calls are TRBV18 and TRBJ1-1; no definite D call. This CDR3 comprises 12 residues. CDR1 is KGHSH and CDR2 is LQKENI in the germline V gene. The CDR3 nucleotides read TGTGCCGGCTCACCACCGGGTAGGGAAGCTTTCTTT. This gives the protein CAGSPPGREAFF. Full variable domain (outside the CDR3, taken from reference TRBV18 and TRBJ1-1): NAGVMQNPRHLVRRRGQEARLRCSPMKGHSHVYWYRQLPEEGLKFMVYLQKENIIDESGMPKERFSAEFPKEGPSILRIQQVVRGDSAAYFCAGSPPGREAFFGQGTRLTVV.

This clonotype was picked up a small number of times. Just one base apart from a much larger clone, this may be a read error. The chain employs TRBV6-2 or TRBV6-3 and TRBJ2-2; D might be TRBD1 (6 bases). Germline V gene data show CDR1 as MNHEY and CDR2 as SVGEGT. The CDR3 is 13 residues long. The CDR3 nucleotides are TGTGCCAGCACTGGGGGCAACACCGGGGAGCTGTCTTTT. It yields the protein CASTGGNTGELSF.

This clonotype was counted many times. This chain links TRBV6-5 with TRBJ1-1, with D unclear. Germline loops: CDR1 MNHEY, CDR2 SVGAGI. The germline V and J ends were trimmed by 2 bases and 0 bases, with 13 bases remaining between them. There are 16 residues in the CDR3. CDR3 in DNA: TGTGCCAGCAGTTACACTTTCTCTCTTATGAACACTGAAGCTTTCTTT. Translating gives CASSYTFSLMNTEAFF.

This clonotype was observed a handful of times. The J gene is TRBJ2-7, the V gene TRBV12-3 or TRBV12-4; weak D call: TRBD1 (5 bases). V was cut by 3 bases and J by 4 bases, with 7 bases left in between. This CDR3 spans 12 amino acids. Here the CDR3 DNA reads TGTGCCAGCAGTTTCCAGGGTTACGAGCAGTACTTC. Its protein is CASSFQGYEQYF.

There are a few counts of this clonotype. Given a much more abundant clone one base away, this may be a read error. The chain couples TRBV7-3 to TRBJ2-6, with a tentative D call TRBD2 (5 bases). This CDR3 is 15 amino acids long. V was cut by 5 bases and J by 6 bases, with 14 bases left in between. CDR1 and CDR2 from the germline V gene are SGHTA and FQGTGA. The CDR3 reads CASSPLGSEANVLTF. CDR3 DNA sequence: TGTGCCAGCAGCCCCCTTGGGAGTGAGGCCAACGTCCTGACTTTC.

The genes are TRBV7-3 and TRBJ2-2; no clear D. Germline-derived CDR1 and CDR2 are SGHTA and FQGTGA. This CDR3 is built from 16 residues. The germline V and J ends were trimmed by 1 base and 3 bases, with 12 bases remaining between them. CDR3 nucleotide sequence: TGTGCCAGCAGCTTAAACCTCGGTGGGGACACCGGGGAGCTGTTTTTT. As protein: CASSLNLGGDTGELFF.

This clonotype appeared many times. CDR3 coding DNA: TGCAGTGCCGATGACTTGTCCAATGAGCAGTTCTTC. Translated, it gives CSADDLSNEQFF. This chain uses TRBV20-1 with TRBJ2-1; no firm D call. The CDR3 totals 12 residues. Trimming took 6 bases from V and 6 from J, leaving 12 bases between them. Germline V CDR1 and CDR2: DFQATT, SNEGSKA (reference sequence).

This sequence joins TRBV6-1 and TRBJ2-2, with TRBD2 matching 9 bases. V shed 7 bases, J shed 0 bases, and the junction held 12 bases outside the gene matches. CDR1 and CDR2 (germline): MNHNS, SASEGT. The CDR3 sequence is 18 residues long. The CDR3 loop reads CASTIFASSGANTGELFF. As DNA, the CDR3 is TGTGCCAGCACCATATTCGCCTCTAGCGGGGCGAACACCGGGGAGCTGTTTTTT.

This clonotype was counted at least ten times. The chain combines TRBV11-2 with TRBJ2-5; D remains ambiguous. The CDR3 totals 14 residues. Germline V gene sequence: CDR1 SGHAT, CDR2 FQNNGV. V dropped 1 base and J dropped 5 bases, with 11 bases sitting between them. In DNA form, the CDR3 reads TGTGCCAGCAGCTTAGGGGTCCTCAAGGAGACCCAGTACTTC. Its protein product is CASSLGVLKETQYF.

With regard to this clonotype: A read error may explain this, as a much larger clone is one base away. The chain joins TRBV6-4 to TRBJ1-4; D call uncertain. CDR3 size: 15 residues. Germline CDR1 and CDR2: MRHNA and SNTAGT. The CDR3 is CASSDRRTEVEELFF. CDR3 DNA: TGTGCCAGCAGTGACCGCCGGACTGAGGTTGAAGAACTGTTTTTT.

The rearrangement joins TRBV4-2 to TRBJ2-1, with TRBD1 as a possible D gene (6 bases). This CDR3 comprises 18 residues. The germline CDR1 and CDR2 sequences are LGHNA and YNFKEQ. Trimming shortened V by 0 bases and J by 5 bases, and 20 bases separated the two germline ends. The CDR3 DNA follows: TGTGCCAGCAGCCAAGATCCTATCGGGCAGGGGAGTAACAATGAGCAGTTCTTC. Amino acids: CASSQDPIGQGSNNEQFF.

Many counts were recorded for this clonotype. The chain is built from TRBV7-2 and TRBJ2-5; possible D gene TRBD2, 6 bases. Germline V CDR1 and CDR2: SGHTA, FQGNSA. CDR3 length: 14 residues. V lost 5 bases, J lost 5 bases, and 15 bases lay in between. The CDR3 bases are TGTGCCAGCAGCAAGACGGGAGCGGCCGAGACCCAGTACTTC. Residues: CASSKTGAAETQYF.

A few counts support this clonotype. Just one base apart from a much larger clone, this may be a read error. The chain recombines TRBV19 with TRBJ1-5, with 11 positions matching TRBD1. CDR3 length: 17 residues. Germline loops: CDR1 LNHDA, CDR2 SQIVND (reference sequence). The J segment lost 3 bases and the V segment lost 5 bases, leaving 9 bases of the junction unmatched. CDR3 bases: TGTGCCAGTAGTCCAGGGACAGGGGGACTAAACAATCAGCCCCAGCATTTT. Translating gives CASSPGTGGLNNQPQHF.

Regarding this clonotype: The junction and the germline gene differ at one end; a read error may be behind it. The rearrangement joins TRBV7-7 to TRBJ2-3, with 9 bases identical to TRBD2. CDR1 and CDR2 from the germline V gene are SSHAT and FNYEAQ (reference sequence). The CDR3 runs to 16 residues. The CDR3 DNA reads TGTGCTAGCAGCTTAGGTTCCAGCGGGAGGATAGATACGCAGTATTTT. This encodes CASSLGSSGRIDTQYF.

This clonotype was recorded at least ten times. The chain links TRBV5-7 to TRBJ1-5, with D maybe TRBD1 (5 bases). TRBV5-7 falls under the ORF class, with uncertain function. V lost 4 bases and J 0 bases, leaving 11 bases between the germline ends. CDR3 length: 15 residues. CDR3 region: CASSPRDCSNQPQHF. In DNA, the CDR3 is TGTGCCAGCAGCCCACGGGACTGTAGCAATCAGCCCCAGCATTTT.

This clonotype was detected many times. V gene TRBV6-6 combines with J gene TRBJ2-7; TRBD1 matches at 9 bases. Germline assignment: CDR1 MNHNY and CDR2 SVGAGI (reference sequence). The ends lost 6 bases at V and 0 bases at J; junction bases unmatched: 6. The length of the CDR3 is 15 residues. CDR3 sequence: CASRGQGAHSYEQYF. CDR3 bases: TGTGCCAGCAGGGGACAGGGCGCCCACTCCTACGAGCAGTACTTC.

This clonotype was recorded once. A read error is likely here: a far larger clone is one base away. The chain recombines TRBV6-1 with TRBJ2-1; D is undetermined. CDR3 length: 11 amino acids. Trimming took off 6 bases at V and 6 bases at J, with 6 bases between the two ends. CDR1 is MNHNS, CDR2 SASEGT, per germline. CDR3 sequence reads: CASRRVNEQFF. In DNA form, the CDR3 reads TGTGCCAGCAGAAGGGTCAATGAGCAGTTCTTC.

This clonotype was picked up many times. This sequence joins TRBV25-1 and TRBJ2-1, with 9 bases lining up with TRBD2. V gave up 5 bases and J gave up 4 bases; unmatched junction bases: 3. This CDR3 has 14 residues. CDR1 is MGHDK, CDR2 SYGVNS, per germline. CDR3 sequence reads: CASSTSGLYNEQFF. The DNA of the CDR3 is TGTGCCAGCAGTACTAGCGGGCTTTACAATGAGCAGTTCTTC.

This clonotype was picked up a small number of times. This may arise from a read error, as a much more abundant clone is one base away. V gene TRBV6-5 combines with J gene TRBJ2-7; the match to TRBD1 covers 11 bases. This CDR3 spans 17 amino acids. CDR1 and CDR2 (germline): MNHEY, SVGAGI. The CDR3 DNA follows: TGTGCCAGCAGTCCCGCCGGGACAGGGGGTCGTTCCTACGAGCAGTGCTTC. This encodes CASSPAGTGGRSYEQCF.

The V gene is TRBV11-2, the J gene TRBJ2-1; 11 bases match TRBD2. V was clipped by 0 bases and J by 5 bases; unmatched bases: 6. The length of the CDR3 is 17 residues. From germline, CDR1 is SGHAT and CDR2 FQNNGV. CDR3 sequence reads: CASSLDRVTSGNNEQFF. The CDR3 DNA follows: TGTGCCAGCAGCTTAGATCGAGTGACTAGCGGGAACAATGAGCAGTTCTTC.

In its sample, this clonotype was seen many times. CDR3 sequence: CASSLVSVEEQFF. The CDR3 DNA is TGTGCCAGCAGCTTGGTTAGCGTCGAGGAGCAGTTCTTC. The chain couples TRBV7-9 to TRBJ2-1, with D possibly matching TRBD2 (5 bases). This CDR3 is 13 amino acids long. The germline V and J ends were trimmed by 3 bases and 10 bases, with 13 bases remaining between them. The germline gives CDR1 SEHNR, CDR2 FQNEAQ (reference sequence).